The present TCR beta chain was sequenced within a study of PD-L1 blockade in urothelial cancer. Study-wide context: Patients initiated atezolizumab around 2014 at 1,200 mg intravenously every 3 weeks. Bladder-origin urothelial cancer in males described most of the 29 patients. Blood-derived samples held a median approximately 140,000 T cells. Study observations and caveats: A below-median TCR clonality in blood before treatment predicted better survival.

The table lists this clone with a few counts. Antigen unknown. The germline V and J ends were trimmed by 4 bases and 1 base, with 14 bases remaining between them. Germline-derived CDR1 and CDR2 are SNHLY and FYNNEI. The CDR3 has 16 residues. Assay: immunoSEQ multiplex PCR; the TCRdb copy retains only in-frame clones and omits some. This table has about 23,000 clones, roughly 89% appearing once. Time point indicated: peripheral blood 6 weeks after treatment start. The source was PBMCs, collected around atezolizumab (anti-PD-L1) treatment. The TCR was taken from a woman aged 55-69 years with urothelial cancer. The genes are TRBV2 and TRBJ1-3, with a possible D match to TRBD1 (6 bases). CDR3 in DNA: TGTGCCAGCAGTGTGCAGGGGATGGTGTCTGGAAACACCATATATTTT. Its translation is CASSVQGMVSGNTIYF.